The source of this TCR beta chain is a study of radiation and T cells in renal cell carcinoma. Data came from immunoSEQ multiplex PCR; TCRdb stores just in-frame clones and leaves some out. The sample lists around 170,000 clones; about 87% were seen once. Stated time point: blood 4 weeks post-SBRT, at nephrectomy. This sample's treatment: 15 Gy SBRT to primary tumor, nephrectomy 4 weeks later. The CDR3 has 17 residues. Per the germline V gene, CDR1 is SGHNT and CDR2 is YYREEE (reference sequence). V gave up 4 bases and J gave up 2 bases, with 19 bases separating them. The sample in question was blood, obtained from a patient whose treatment included radiotherapy and nephrectomy. The rearrangement joins TRBV5-4 to TRBJ2-1; weak D call: TRBD2 (7 bases). The sequence came from a woman in her forties or fifties with renal cell carcinoma. The CDR3 sequence is CASSQGSRGGPYNEQFF. In nucleotides, the CDR3 is TGTGCCAGCAGCCAGGGGTCACGCGGGGGTCCCTACAATGAGCAGTTCTTC.